This T cell receptor (beta chain) came from a study of cytomegalovirus exposure and HLA in healthy donors. The study's findings and limits: It was taken for granted in presence/absence analyses that sequencing depth across donors was roughly uniform. It was reported that the classifier diagnosed cytomegalovirus status with high specificity and sensitivity in both the original and validation cohorts. TCR beta V segments were, for the most part, productive about 87% or about 30% of the time in an earlier analysis.

PCR involved 60 Vbeta and 13 Jbeta primers. The data were produced by immunoSEQ multiplex PCR, yet TCRdb's version contains in-frame clones alone and is incomplete. The sample records 100,000 to 150,000 clones, over 70% being singletons. CDR3 size: 13 residues. CDR1 and CDR2 from the germline V gene are LNHDA and SQIVND (reference sequence). Trimming took off 5 bases at V and 0 bases at J, with 7 bases between the two ends. On this clone: The antigen is undetermined.

This clonotype was sampled from a woman aged 45-60 years in good health and CMV-seropositive. Source material: PBMCs. The chain joins TRBV19 to TRBJ1-2; D gene uncertain. CDR3 in amino acids: CASSLGANYGYTF. CDR3 bases: TGTGCCAGTAGTCTCGGAGCTAACTATGGCTACACCTTC.